This T cell receptor beta chain is drawn from a study of T-cell reconstitution after alpha-beta-depleted transplantation in children. Unique molecular identifiers featured in how the TCRbeta library was prepared. TCRdb fed the PCR reads into MiXCR, producing one record per CDR3 protein. The sample consists of 490,000 or so distinct CDR3 sequences, under 15% of them appearing once. This CDR3 has 13 amino acids. In germline, CDR1 is MNHEY, CDR2 SVGEGT. V gave up 2 bases and J gave up 6 bases; unmatched junction bases: 4. This TCR derives from a human donor who donated a stem cell graft to a child with combined immunodeficiency. V and J are TRBV6-2 or TRBV6-3 and TRBJ2-7; TRBD1 matches 7 bases. The sequencing used PBMCs from the stem cell graft donor, collected from the stem cell graft. This CDR3 reads CASSYLQGVEQYF. The CDR3 nucleotides are TGTGCCAGCAGTTACCTGCAGGGGGTCGAGCAGTACTTC.